This TCR beta chain was obtained from a study of OX40 agonist ivuxolimab in advanced cancers. Study-level results: Clonal expansion was among the lowest in partial responders at 0.1-3.0 mg/kg, especially CD8+.

Profiled with immunoSEQ multiplex PCR; TCRdb holds only in-frame clones, not every one. The sample lists 70,000 or so clones, 65% to 90% occurring once. Regarding this clone: Its target is not known.

No patient had autoimmune disease or received systemic immunosuppression. With baseline, cycle 4 day 1, and cycle 7 day 1 as timepoints, blood was sampled. Source: CD4+ or CD8+ T cells sorted from blood, taken in a trial of the OX40 agonist ivuxolimab. The sequence was obtained from an adult with an advanced solid tumor such as melanoma, head and neck, liver or kidney cancer.

CDR3 DNA: TGTGCCAGCAGCTCGACAGGGTCGGAAACTTTCTTT. It is translated as CASSSTGSETFF. The chain employs TRBV7-9 and TRBJ1-1, with TRBD1 identical over 7 bases. The CDR3 is 12 residues long. The germline V gene encodes CDR1 SEHNR and CDR2 FQNEAQ (reference sequence). Trimming took 4 bases from V and 12 from J; bases not matched to a gene: 8.